The clone carrying this T cell receptor beta chain was found a few times. The source of the sample is a study of T-cell memory formation after mild COVID-19. Study overall: Largely donor-specific TCR clusters were found.

TCRdb analysed the 5' RACE reads with MiXCR anew, one entry per CDR3 protein. The table lists approximately 260,000 distinct CDR3 sequences, roughly 16% of them singletons, with around a fifth in the top ten. This sequence originates from a man aged 18 to 30 who had mild COVID-19 (a few samples of this study predate the infection). Cell type and time point are not known. What was sequenced was PBMCs or a T cell subset sorted from them (not recorded which).

CDR3 sequence: CASSLSGSSGANVLTF. CDR3 sequence (DNA): TGCGCCAGCAGCTTGTCAGGGAGCTCTGGGGCCAACGTCCTGACTTTC. The chain uses TRBV5-1 and TRBJ2-6, with D possibly being TRBD1 or TRBD2 (5 bases each). Trimming pared 1 base from V and 0 bases from J, leaving 8 bases between. CDR1 is SGHRS, CDR2 YFSETQ, per germline. This CDR3 contains 16 residues.